This passage covers 22 T cell receptor beta chains from one sample sequenced in a study of beta chain features in type 1 diabetes. Study-wide points: Shorter TCRB CDR3s, moderately but significantly so, were found in Type 1 diabetes patients in all four CD4+ subsets.

The investigators reverse transcribed all of the isolated RNA, so they sequenced expressed TCRB transcripts. Profiling relied on immunoSEQ multiplex PCR, and the TCRdb table lists in-frame clones only, not all of them. The sample lists more than 250,000 clones; around 21% were seen once. Their recognized antigens are unknown. Material for sequencing was naive CD4+ T cells from blood. The receptors shown here come from a woman between 35 and 50 years old with type 1 diabetes.

This rearrangement joins TRBV10-3 to TRBJ2-1, with no clear D. The V and J ends lost 3 bases and 8 bases respectively, with 5 bases between them. Germline V gives CDR1 ENHRY, CDR2 SYGVKD. This CDR3 spans 11 amino acids. CDR3 protein: CAISEGDEQFF. The CDR3 DNA reads as TGTGCCATCAGTGAAGGAGATGAGCAGTTCTTC.

The CDR3 region is CASSPLADSYEQYF. In DNA, the CDR3 is TGCGCCAGCAGCCCCCTTGCGGACTCCTACGAGCAGTACTTC. The gene calls are TRBV4-3 and TRBJ2-7; D is unresolved. This CDR3 is built from 14 residues. Germline V gene data show CDR1 as LGHNA and CDR2 as YSLEER. Trimming stripped 4 bases from V and 0 bases from J, with 10 bases between.

This clone was recorded a few times. V is TRBV5-4 and J is TRBJ2-5; D might be TRBD1 (5 bases). This CDR3 has 13 amino acids. The V gene's germline CDR1 is SGHNT and CDR2 YYREEE (reference sequence). V lost 1 base, J lost 13 bases, and 17 bases lay in between. Written as DNA, the CDR3 is TGTGCCAGCAGCTTGAATCAGGGCCTCCCGGGGTACTTC. Translating it yields CASSLNQGLPGYF.

The CDR3: CASRTDSSTDTQYF. CDR3 nucleotide sequence: TGCGCCAGCAGGACAGACAGTAGCACAGATACGCAGTATTTT. The gene calls are TRBV5-1 and TRBJ2-3; D is perhaps TRBD1 (5 bases). There are 14 residues in the CDR3. The germline V and J ends were trimmed by 5 bases and 0 bases, with 10 bases remaining between them. Germline CDR1 is SGHRS and CDR2 is YFSETQ.

Only a few counts were recorded for this clone. V and J are TRBV18 and TRBJ2-5, with D uncertain. The germline V and J ends were trimmed by 7 bases and 3 bases, with 9 bases remaining between them. From germline, CDR1 is KGHSH and CDR2 LQKENI. CDR3 length equals 12 residues. The chain's CDR3 is CASFSIEETQYF. CDR3 in DNA: TGTGCCAGCTTCTCTATTGAAGAGACCCAGTACTTC. The full variable domain, completed using reference TRBV18 and TRBJ2-5, is NAGVMQNPRHLVRRRGQEARLRCSPMKGHSHVYWYRQLPEEGLKFMVYLQKENIIDESGMPKERFSAEFPKEGPSILRIQQVVRGDSAAYFCASFSIEETQYFGPGTRLLVL.

This chain links TRBV5-4 with TRBJ2-7; 7 nucleotides line up with TRBD1. The V gene's germline CDR1 is SGHNT and CDR2 YYREEE (reference sequence). V trimming: 4 bases; J trimming: 0 bases; junction bases outside the gene matches: 4. The CDR3 totals 14 residues. The CDR3 DNA follows: TGTGCCAGCAGCGAACAGGGGCCCTCCTACGAGCAGTACTTC. Translated, it gives CASSEQGPSYEQYF.

This clone appeared a few times. The chain employs TRBV6-5 and TRBJ1-1; tentative D call: TRBD1 (5 bases). Germline-derived CDR1 and CDR2 are MNHEY and SVGAGI. V was shortened by 5 bases and J by 0 bases, with 7 bases between the two germline ends. This CDR3 has 13 amino acids. CDR3 sequence: CASSKTVNTEAFF. The CDR3, as DNA: TGTGCCAGCAGTAAGACAGTGAACACTGAAGCTTTCTTT.

The chain is built from TRBV9 and TRBJ2-3; possibly TRBD1 for D (5 bases). The germline CDR1 and CDR2 sequences are SGDLS and YYNGEE. V lost 3 bases to trimming and J lost 2 bases, with 13 bases between them. This CDR3 spans 15 amino acids. The CDR3 region has the DNA TGTGCCAGCAGCGGGACATCCCGCGCCACAGATACGCAGTATTTT. The encoded protein is CASSGTSRATDTQYF.

This clone was counted between two and nine times. The rearrangement links TRBV10-3 to TRBJ2-1, with D maybe TRBD1 (6 bases). From germline, CDR1 is ENHRY and CDR2 SYGVKD. Trimming removed 8 bases at V and 5 bases at J, with 19 bases between. The CDR3 is made up of 15 amino acids. CDR3 DNA sequence: TGTGCCATCGGGCGGAGACAGGACGGAGACAATGAGCAGTTCTTC. Protein product: CAIGRRQDGDNEQFF.

This clone was seen more than once but under ten times. The V and J genes are TRBV4-3 and TRBJ1-3, with D hard to call. V was shortened by 0 bases and J by 10 bases, with 10 bases between the two germline ends. The CDR3 runs 13 residues. Per germline, CDR1 LGHNA and CDR2 YSLEER. Written as DNA, the CDR3 is TGCGCCAGCAGCCAAGACAGGCACCGAACCATATATTTT. Its translation: CASSQDRHRTIYF.

The sample holds a few counts of this clone. This chain joins TRBV5-6 and TRBJ2-1; no clear D. CDR3 length: 14 residues. The germline V and J ends were trimmed by 2 bases and 2 bases, with 8 bases remaining between them. The germline gives CDR1 SGHDT, CDR2 YYEEEE. The CDR3 DNA reads TGTGCCAGCAGCTTCAGGAACCCCTACAATGAGCAGTTCTTC. It codes for CASSFRNPYNEQFF.

In this sample, this clone turned up a few times. The chain couples TRBV30 to TRBJ1-1; D remains unclear. CDR1 is GTSNPN and CDR2 is SVGIG in the germline V gene (reference sequence). V gave up 2 bases and J gave up 1 base, with 14 bases separating them. The CDR3 has 15 residues. The CDR3 spells CAWSSGNVANTEAFF. The CDR3 nucleotides read TGTGCCTGGAGTAGCGGGAACGTAGCGAACACTGAAGCTTTCTTT.

The J gene is TRBJ1-5, the V gene TRBV30; D might be TRBD1 (6 bases). Deletions cut 2 bases from V and 7 bases from J, with 18 bases between. Germline V gene lookup returns CDR1 GTSNPN and CDR2 SVGIG (reference sequence). CDR3 length equals 15 residues. The CDR3 is CAWSKGTTNAQPQHF. The CDR3 DNA sequence: TGTGCCTGGAGTAAGGGGACAACCAACGCGCAGCCCCAGCATTTT. The full variable domain, in which reference TRBV30 and TRBJ1-5 provide the parts outside the CDR3, is SQTIHQWPATLVQPVGSPLSLECTVEGTSNPNLYWYRQAAGRGLQLLFYSVGIGQISSEVPQNLSASRPQDRQFILSSKKLLLSDSGFYLCAWSKGTTNAQPQHFGDGTRLSIL.

This clone appeared once. V is TRBV28 and J is TRBJ1-1; D unresolved. This CDR3 has 13 amino acids. Germline V lookup: CDR1 MDHEN, CDR2 SYDVKM. V lost 6 bases and J 5 bases, leaving 13 bases between the germline ends. Here the CDR3 reads CASSLEVPTEAFF. In DNA form, the CDR3 reads TGTGCCAGCAGCCTGGAGGTACCGACTGAAGCTTTCTTT. Combining the CDR3 with reference TRBV28 and TRBJ1-1 gives the whole variable domain DVKVTQSSRYLVKRTGEKVFLECVQDMDHENMFWYRQDPGLGLRLIYFSYDVKMKEKGDIPEGYSVSREKKERFSLILESASTNQTSMYLCASSLEVPTEAFFGQGTRLTVV.

CDR3 sequence (DNA): TGTGCCAGCAGCGTAGTCAACACCCCCGGGGAGCTGTTTTTT. Amino acids: CASSVVNTPGELFF. V gene TRBV9 combines with J gene TRBJ2-2; D is unclear. Germline CDR1 and CDR2: SGDLS and YYNGEE. Trimming shortened V by 0 bases and J by 6 bases, and 9 bases separated the two germline ends. The CDR3 consists of 14 residues. Based on the CDR3 plus reference TRBV9 and TRBJ2-2, the full variable domain is DSGVTQTPKHLITATGQRVTLRCSPRSGDLSVYWYQQSLDQGLQFLIQYYNGEERAKGNILERFSAQQFPDLHSELNLSSLELGDSALYFCASSVVNTPGELFFGEGSRLTVL.

This clone showed up just a few times. The chain combines TRBV7-9 with TRBJ1-1; TRBD1 aligns across 9 bases. The V segment lost 4 bases and the J segment 5 bases; nucleotides outside the gene matches: 5. The CDR3 runs to 14 residues. The germline CDR1 and CDR2 sequences are SEHNR and FQNEAQ (reference sequence). Here the CDR3 reads CASSSGTGRTEAFF. CDR3 nucleotides: TGTGCCAGCAGCTCTGGGACAGGGAGGACTGAAGCTTTCTTT.

V is TRBV15 and J is TRBJ1-4; a weak D match, TRBD1 (6 bases). V lost 1 base, J lost 7 bases, and 10 bases lay in between. CDR3 length: 14 residues. CDR1 and CDR2 from the germline V gene are LNHNV and YYDKDF (reference sequence). CDR3 in amino acids: CATSRVDRFEKLFF. The CDR3 DNA follows: TGTGCCACCAGCAGAGTTGACAGGTTTGAAAAACTGTTTTTT.

V is TRBV29-1 and J is TRBJ2-7; 9 bases line up with TRBD1. The CDR3 has 13 amino acids. Germline trimming cut 6 bases from V and 5 bases from J; bases unmatched to any gene: 8. Germline V gene lookup returns CDR1 SQVTM and CDR2 ANQGSEA. The CDR3 sequence: CSVTGQGNDEQYF. DNA of the CDR3: TGCAGCGTCACGGGACAGGGTAACGACGAGCAGTACTTC.

CDR3 bases: TGTGCCAGCAGTTTACACCGACTAGCCGGGGACGAGCAGTACTTC. Its translation: CASSLHRLAGDEQYF. The rearrangement joins TRBV28 to TRBJ2-7; 7 nucleotides agree with TRBD2. The CDR3 totals 15 residues. Unmatched junction bases numbered 9, after V lost 2 bases and J lost 5 bases. Per germline, CDR1 MDHEN and CDR2 SYDVKM.

This clone has only a few counts. The gene calls are TRBV5-6 and TRBJ2-2, with D maybe TRBD2 (6 bases). The CDR3 sequence is 14 residues long. V lost 2 bases to trimming and J lost 6 bases, with 11 bases between them. Germline V gene lookup returns CDR1 SGHDT and CDR2 YYEEEE. CDR3 coding DNA: TGTGCCAGCAGCTTTGGGACTGGGGCCGGGGAGCTGTTTTTT. Translating it yields CASSFGTGAGELFF.

The sample holds a few counts of this clone. The rearrangement uses TRBV6-1 and TRBJ2-5, with D tentatively TRBD2 (5 bases). Trimming stripped 10 bases from V and 1 base from J, with 13 bases between. This CDR3 is built from 13 residues. CDR1 is MNHNS, CDR2 SASEGT, per germline. CDR3 in DNA: TGTGCCAACGGCGGACTGCCCCAAGAGACCCAGTACTTC. Its translation: CANGGLPQETQYF.

The chain joins TRBV5-4 to TRBJ2-5; the match to TRBD1 covers 7 bases. The CDR3 runs to 15 residues. With V trimmed by 6 bases and J by 2 bases, 10 bases remained unmatched. Per germline, CDR1 SGHNT and CDR2 YYREEE (reference sequence). CDR3 bases: TGTGCCAGCACCTCGTCGGGGACAGCACAAGAGACCCAGTACTTC. The encoded protein is CASTSSGTAQETQYF.